The sequence of this T cell receptor (beta chain) was determined in a study of cytomegalovirus exposure and HLA in healthy donors. Overall study findings and caveats: Reports credit the classifier with highly specific, highly sensitive diagnosis of cytomegalovirus status. Across all donors, roughly uniform sequencing depth was an assumption of the presence/absence analyses. A likely sequencing artifact accounted for one observed cluster of highly shared sequence variants. Cytomegalovirus-associated status was assigned to roughly 160 TCR beta chains.

V lost 5 bases, J lost 6 bases, and 18 bases lay in between. Per the germline V gene, CDR1 is SNHLY and CDR2 is FYNNEI. This CDR3 comprises 15 residues. A remark on this clone: The antigen is undetermined.

Use of 60 Vbeta and 13 Jbeta primers characterized the PCR. The repertoire was sequenced with immunoSEQ multiplex PCR; TCRdb's copy has only in-frame clones and lacks some. The sample consists of about 160,000 clones, about 81% of them appearing once. This rearrangement joins TRBV2 to TRBJ2-3; a weak D match, TRBD1 (6 bases). This sequence was found in a woman in her forties or fifties in good health and CMV-seropositive. Input material: PBMCs. The CDR3 bases are TGTGCCAGCAGTCTCGACAGGCTGGATTTGGATACGCAGTATTTT. Its translation: CASSLDRLDLDTQYF.